This T cell receptor beta chain was sequenced during a study of blood T cells in healthy people across ages. Study-wide results and limits: Strong correlation was found linking TCR beta diversity to naive T cell percentage. TCR beta diversity per million T cells fell roughly linearly with age.

There are many counts of this clonotype. Its antigen is undetermined. Trimming left V 2 bases short and J 4 bases short, with 20 bases between. The CDR3 spans 17 residues. Germline V CDR1 and CDR2: MNHNS, SASEGT. Then a second PCR, running roughly 7 to 11 cycles, was carried out with a sample-barcoded 5' primer and a J-beta primer mix. Each CDR3 protein is one row after TCRdb ran MiXCR on the 5' RACE reads. The table has hundreds of thousands of distinct CDR3 sequences, 29% seen once. The material sequenced was blood. The chain recombines TRBV6-1 with TRBJ2-5, with a tentative D call TRBD1 (6 bases). This TCR was recovered from a woman over 75 in good health. The DNA of the CDR3 is TGTGCCAGCAGTGAACCCGGGACATTCGGAGTAGGAGAGACCCAGTACTTC. It yields the protein CASSEPGTFGVGETQYF.